Given below is one T cell receptor (beta chain) in context. This clone was observed once. The clone's antigen remains unknown. Gene labels and germline sequences for this entry follow the mouse. Read sequence stops 1 residue before the CDR3 end, and the germline J gene provides the missing end. The data derive from a study of tissue T cells after allogeneic stem cell transplantation (dated 2022 in TCRdb). About the investigation overall: TCR beta repertoires were profiled across many tissues obtained from research autopsies of patients with and without GVHD, as well as in mouse models of GVHD. The human arm was a prospective observational study without blinding or randomization.

Results and caveats for the whole study, not just this receptor: Only a few T cell clones appeared in more than one patient, yet motif-based clustering showed tissue-specific repertoire signatures that were shared between patients. Which tissue TCRs were alloreactive or antigen-specific was not determined in the study, and some of the clones might have been host cells that persisted. Sampling depth was acknowledged as a limitation, and the patient cohort was both small and clinically heterogeneous. Blood and spleen T cells captured only a limited portion of the TCR repertoire detected in tissues, in both patients and mice. Within patients, how anatomically similar the tissues were was a key factor in shaping TCR repertoire composition, regardless of disease or transplant status.

Its CDR3 holds 14 amino acids, cysteine through phenylalanine. Shown are 39 bases from within the CDR3, in frame from base 1. The germline V gene (reference sequence) sets CDR1 to KGHPV and CDR2 to FQNQEV. V ends up 6 bases short and J 0 bases short, with an unmatched junction base count of 0. Library preparation was by the immunoSEQ multiplex PCR assay. Adaptive Biotechnologies performed the TCRbeta CDR3 sequencing at survey depth and reported CDR3 sequences, V/J genes, productive frequency and template counts. Amplification of TCR beta CDR3 regions was performed from genomic DNA rather than from RNA. Per the authors' processing: Pairwise repertoire overlap between tissues was quantified with Jensen-Shannon divergence, where 1 means complete divergence and 0 identical. Tissues were clustered by single-linkage agglomerative hierarchical clustering of pairwise JSD values, and the clustering results were displayed as dendrograms. All patient samples were analyzed with GLIPH2 using simulation_depth 1000, kmer_min_depth 3 and cdr3_length_cutoff 8, and only groups containing more than two unique CDR3s were kept. A standardized tissue-overlap score was calculated by extrapolating Jaccard GLIPH-group overlap across patients to a standard repertoire size of 1000 clones. Associations of diversity with clinical or experimental variables used linear mixed-effect models with tissue fixed effects and individual random effects. TCRdb took over this immuneACCESS table, retaining in-frame rearrangements with V and J assigned. Such tables are incomplete; in checked studies, under half of the missing clones stem from an unresolved V gene, and the remainder is unexplained. The V and J calls and the clone size are those of that table, but D and trimming were determined from the DNA. The sample has 48,000 or so clones on record, roughly 73% of them singletons. Of the sample, about 0.71% is held by the ten largest clones.

The sequencing input was sorted cells pooled from one or two spleens. This TCR was recovered from a pool of C57BL/6 mice in good health. This receptor chain uses TRBV26 and TRBJ1-4; 8 central bases correspond to TRBD1. The CDR3 reads as follows: CASRGQVSNERLFF. The sequenced part of the CDR3 DNA is TGTGCCAGCAGGGGACAGGTTTCCAACGAAAGATTATTT.